What follows are 19 T cell receptor beta chains derived from one specimen sequenced in a study of shared clonotypes between healthy human individuals. The method was immunoSEQ multiplex PCR; TCRdb's version includes in-frame clones alone and lacks a portion of them. The repertoire holds millions of clones, approximately 94% seen once, with around 1.1% in the top ten. CD8 cells regarded as naive lacked CD45RO, were positively chosen for CCR7, and omitted terminally differentiated effector memory CD45RA+ cells. Sequences were obtained from naive CD8+ T cells sorted from blood. The receptors derive from a man younger than 35 in good health.

The rearrangement uses TRBV30 and TRBJ2-7; possibly TRBD1 or TRBD2 for D (5 bases each). The CDR3 has 14 residues. Between the trimmed V and J ends, which lost 2 bases and 4 bases, there was a span of 15 bases. CDR1 and CDR2 (germline): GTSNPN, SVGIG (reference sequence). The CDR3 is CAWSFGAELYEQYF. CDR3 sequence (DNA): TGTGCCTGGAGTTTCGGGGCCGAGTTGTACGAGCAGTACTTC.

This chain connects TRBV27 to TRBJ2-7; 7 positions agree with TRBD1. Unmatched junction bases numbered 11, after V lost 4 bases and J lost 5 bases. This CDR3 contains 15 residues. Germline CDR1 MNHEY, CDR2 SMNVEV (reference sequence). CDR3: CASSSRDSERDEQYF. As DNA, the CDR3 is TGTGCCAGCAGTTCGAGGGACAGCGAAAGGGACGAGCAGTACTTC.

The rearrangement uses TRBV6-5 and TRBJ2-5; no firm D call. The CDR3 is 15 amino acids. Between the trimmed V and J ends, which lost 5 bases and 5 bases, there was a span of 18 bases. CDR1 is MNHEY, CDR2 SVGAGI, per germline. The CDR3 protein is CASSTPGFTAETQYF. In nucleotides, the CDR3 is TGTGCCAGCAGTACCCCGGGCTTCACGGCGGAGACCCAGTACTTC.

The J gene is TRBJ2-4, the V gene TRBV4-3; D remains ambiguous. Trimming shortened V by 1 base and J by 0 bases, and 13 bases separated the two germline ends. The CDR3 spans 17 residues. Germline CDR1 is LGHNA and CDR2 is YSLEER. CDR3 nucleotides: TGCGCCAGCAGCCAAGTTGTAGGCAACTTAGCCAAAAACATTCAGTACTTC. It codes for CASSQVVGNLAKNIQYF.

The chain couples TRBV6-6 to TRBJ2-2, with 8 positions matching TRBD1. The CDR3 length is 16 residues. Germline values: CDR1 MNHNY, CDR2 SVGAGI (reference sequence). The V and J ends lost 4 bases and 7 bases, in that order; junction bases with no gene match: 11. The CDR3 sequence is CASSSPDRGWGGELFF. The CDR3 nucleotides read TGTGCCAGCAGTTCCCCCGACAGGGGCTGGGGCGGGGAGCTGTTTTTT.

V usage is TRBV6-5 and J usage is TRBJ2-1; 7 nucleotides align to TRBD2. The CDR3 has 13 residues. Germline loops: CDR1 MNHEY, CDR2 SVGAGI. V shed 0 bases, J shed 10 bases, and the junction held 3 bases outside the gene matches. The CDR3 sequence is CASSYSTGREQFF. The DNA of the CDR3 is TGTGCCAGCAGTTACTCGACCGGGAGGGAGCAGTTCTTC.

The chain joins TRBV27 to TRBJ2-1; D gene uncertain. The CDR3 loop spans 13 amino acids. V lost 1 base and J lost 8, with 9 bases in between. CDR1 MNHEY and CDR2 SMNVEV come from the germline V gene (reference sequence). The CDR3 loop reads CASSLWIRDEQFF. CDR3 in DNA: TGTGCCAGCAGTTTATGGATAAGGGATGAGCAGTTCTTC.

V is TRBV27 and J is TRBJ2-3; weak D call: TRBD2 (7 bases). V dropped 3 bases and J dropped 0 bases, with 10 bases sitting between them. The CDR3 extends over 15 amino acids. The germline V gene encodes CDR1 MNHEY and CDR2 SMNVEV (reference sequence). The CDR3 here is CASSFGGLSTDTQYF. The CDR3 DNA reads TGTGCCAGCAGTTTCGGGGGGCTTAGCACAGATACGCAGTATTTT.

The chain combines TRBV28 with TRBJ2-3; TRBD1 matches at 8 bases. V lost 10 bases and J lost 4; bases outside the gene matches: 19. Germline lookup yields CDR1 MDHEN and CDR2 SYDVKM. The CDR3 runs to 17 residues. The CDR3 region is CAILSGATGEGADTQYF. In DNA, the CDR3 is TGTGCCATCCTGTCCGGAGCGACAGGGGAAGGGGCAGATACGCAGTATTTT.

The chain links TRBV5-4 to TRBJ2-1; 12 nucleotides align to TRBD2. V lost 5 bases and J lost 7; bases outside the gene matches: 7. Germline lookup yields CDR1 SGHNT and CDR2 YYREEE (reference sequence). The CDR3 has 15 amino acids. CDR3 DNA sequence: TGTGCCAGCAGTCCTAGCGGGGGGGCCGGGAATGAGCAGTTCTTC. As protein: CASSPSGGAGNEQFF.

In DNA, the CDR3 is TGTGCCACCAGCAGAGATTTCGCAGGGGAAGCCGAGCAGTACTTC. Encoded protein: CATSRDFAGEAEQYF. This chain joins TRBV15 and TRBJ2-7; weak D call: TRBD1 (6 bases). Germline CDR1 LNHNV, CDR2 YYDKDF (reference sequence). The CDR3 length is 15 residues. Trimming shortened V by 0 bases and J by 6 bases, and 15 bases separated the two germline ends.

The CDR3 sequence is CASSQESGRITGELFF. The CDR3 nucleotides read TGCGCCAGCAGCCAAGAATCTGGCAGAATCACCGGGGAGCTGTTTTTT. The rearrangement links TRBV4-1 to TRBJ2-2, with no clear D. The germline gives CDR1 MGHRA, CDR2 YSYEKL. The CDR3 consists of 16 residues. Trimming pared 0 bases from V and 4 bases from J, leaving 12 bases between.

Regarding this clone: An end of the junction differs from the germline gene, which may be a read error. The rearrangement joins TRBV28 to TRBJ2-1, with 9 bases matching TRBD2. The CDR3 is 13 residues long. Germline CDR1 and CDR2: MDHEN and SYDVKM. The CDR3 sequence is CASGLTSGWGVLF. CDR3 DNA sequence: TGTGCCAGCGGGTTAACTAGCGGGTGGGGCGTGCTCTTC.

J is TRBJ1-2 and V is TRBV27, with D perhaps TRBD1 (5 bases). Germline CDR1 is MNHEY and CDR2 is SMNVEV (reference sequence). The V and J ends lost 3 bases and 3 bases respectively, with 14 bases between them. This CDR3 is built from 15 residues. CDR3 loop: CASSFSPAGHYGYTF. The CDR3 DNA is TGTGCCAGCAGTTTTTCCCCGGCAGGGCACTATGGCTACACCTTC.

This chain links TRBV6-1 with TRBJ2-3; 10 bases fit TRBD1. Germline-derived CDR1 and CDR2 are MNHNS and SASEGT. V dropped 8 bases and J dropped 4; count of bases not matched to a gene: 6. The CDR3 length is 14 residues. This CDR3 reads CASVRDRGPDTQYF. The DNA for the CDR3 is TGTGCCAGCGTCCGGGACAGGGGCCCAGATACGCAGTATTTT.

V gene TRBV7-8 combines with J gene TRBJ2-1; the match to TRBD2 covers 7 bases. CDR3 size: 15 residues. The germline gives CDR1 SGHVS, CDR2 FQNEAQ. J lost 3 bases, V lost 2 bases, and 4 bases had no gene match. CDR3: CASSLPSGVYNEQFF. In DNA, the CDR3 is TGTGCCAGCAGCTTACCGAGCGGGGTCTACAATGAGCAGTTCTTC.

The chain uses TRBV27 and TRBJ2-5, with TRBD1 identical over 9 bases. The CDR3 loop spans 15 amino acids. V was clipped by 5 bases and J by 3 bases; unmatched bases: 7. The germline gives CDR1 MNHEY, CDR2 SMNVEV (reference sequence). The DNA for the CDR3 is TGTGCCAGCAGTCCAACCGGGACAGGGAAAGAGACCCAGTACTTC. Protein: CASSPTGTGKETQYF.

The gene calls are TRBV5-6 and TRBJ2-3; 7 positions agree with TRBD1. CDR3 size: 14 residues. The germline gives CDR1 SGHDT, CDR2 YYEEEE. The V gene end was trimmed by 6 bases and the J gene end by 2 bases; junction bases not matched to a gene: 6. DNA for the CDR3: TGTGCCAGCACAGGGACAGTACTCACAGATACGCAGTATTTT. This encodes CASTGTVLTDTQYF. Based on the CDR3 plus reference TRBV5-6 and TRBJ2-3, the full variable domain is DAGVTQSPTHLIKTRGQQVTLRCSPKSGHDTVSWYQQALGQGPQFIFQYYEEEERQRGNFPDRFSGHQFPNYSSELNVNALLLGDSALYLCASTGTVLTDTQYFGPGTRLTVL.

V is TRBV2 and J is TRBJ1-1; maybe TRBD1 (5 bases). The CDR3 contains 14 residues. V lost 10 bases to trimming and J lost 4 bases, with 19 bases between them. Germline V lookup: CDR1 SNHLY, CDR2 FYNNEI. The CDR3 is CATSLGQGFTEAFF. The CDR3 DNA reads TGTGCCACCTCCCTAGGGCAGGGCTTCACTGAAGCTTTCTTT.